The rows below give T cell receptor beta chains drawn from one sample of a study of neoadjuvant anti-PD-1 for oral cavity cancer. The assay was immunoSEQ multiplex PCR, and TCRdb's table has in-frame clones only and misses some. Seen here are 15,000 or so clones, less than 70% observed once, and the top ten hold about 2%. The input for sequencing was PBMCs, taken before nivolumab (anti-PD-1) treatment. These receptors came from a person between 40 and 80 years old with oral cavity squamous cell carcinoma. The CDR3 runs from the conserved cysteine through the conserved F or W. D genes are given only for firm matches. The listing skips clone size in some rows; elsewhere it reads once, few, many or a size class.

CDR3nt,CDR3aa,v_gene,j_gene,d_gene,abundance
TGTGCCAGCAGCTTAACGGGCTATGGCTACACCTTC,CASSLTGYGYTF,TRBV7-2,TRBJ1-2,.,.
TGTGCTAGTGGTTTCGGCGGCTATGGCTACACCTTC,CASGFGGYGYTF,TRBV12-5,TRBJ1-2,.,once
TGTGCCAGCAGCTTGGGGGAGCCCATATATTTT,CASSLGEPIYF,TRBV7-9,TRBJ1-3,.,.
TGTGCCACCAGCAGAGATAAGGGCGGCGGGGAGCTGTTTTTT,CATSRDKGGGELFF,TRBV15,TRBJ2-2,.,few
TGTGCCAGCAGCTCAGGGGACAGGGACCAAGAGACCCAGTACTTC,CASSSGDRDQETQYF,TRBV5-5,TRBJ2-5,TRBD1,once
TGTGCCAGCAGCTTGGGACTACTCCAAGAGACCCAGTACTTC,CASSLGLLQETQYF,TRBV11-1,TRBJ2-5,TRBD2,.
TGTGCCAGCAGCTTAGTAAGCGGGAGGGCCTACAATGAGCAGTTCTTC,CASSLVSGRAYNEQFF,TRBV7-9,TRBJ2-1,TRBD2,.
TGTGCCAGCAGCCCTGGGAGGACTCAGAACACTGAAGCTTTCTTT,CASSPGRTQNTEAFF,TRBV7-9,TRBJ1-1,.,.
TGTGCCACCTCCCCGGTTGGGGAGTGGAACACTGAAGCTTTCTTT,CATSPVGEWNTEAFF,TRBV19,TRBJ1-1,.,.
TGTGCCATCAGTGAGACATCAGGGACCGGGGAGCTGTTTTTT,CAISETSGTGELFF,TRBV10-3,TRBJ2-2,.,.
TGCGCCAGCAGCCCTCTGACAGGGGGCGGCGAAAAACTGTTTTTT,CASSPLTGGGEKLFF,TRBV4-1,TRBJ1-4,TRBD1,.
TGTGCCAGCACCCCTCGGAACACTGAAGCTTTCTTT,CASTPRNTEAFF,TRBV28,TRBJ1-1,.,.
TGTGCCAGCAGCGGTAAAACAGTATTCTATGGCTACACCTTC,CASSGKTVFYGYTF,TRBV9,TRBJ1-2,.,.
TGTGCCAGCAGGGGACAGGGCACAGATACGCAGTATTTT,CASRGQGTDTQYF,TRBV6-1,TRBJ2-3,TRBD1,.
TGTGCCAGCAGCTTGGGGGGGGTGGATCAGCCCCAGCATTTT,CASSLGGVDQPQHF,TRBV7-8,TRBJ1-5,.,.
TGCGCCAGCAGCCAATTAAATGAGCAGTTCTTC,CASSQLNEQFF,TRBV4-1,TRBJ2-1,.,few
TGTGCCAGCAGCTTATACGAATCCACAGCCCTTGGGGAGACCCAGTACTTC,CASSLYESTALGETQYF,TRBV5-5,TRBJ2-5,.,.
TGTGCCAGCAGCTTAGGGCTCGAACAGACCGGGGAGCTGTTTTTT,CASSLGLEQTGELFF,TRBV7-7,TRBJ2-2,.,.
TGCGCCAGCAGCCCGCGACAGGGAGCCGCGGCGGGGGCGAACACCGGGGAGCTGTTTTTT,CASSPRQGAAAGANTGELFF,TRBV5-1,TRBJ2-2,.,few
TGCGCCAGCAGCCCCAGGGGCGCCGGGGAGCTGTTTTTT,CASSPRGAGELFF,TRBV5-1,TRBJ2-2,.,.
TGTGCCAGCAGCGAACAGGGTGGATATATACAGTTCTTC,CASSEQGGYIQFF,TRBV4-2,TRBJ2-1,.,.
TGTGCCAGCAGCCTCCCGGGGGCTGGACAGGGCCACACTGAAGCTTTCTTT,CASSLPGAGQGHTEAFF,TRBV5-6,TRBJ1-1,TRBD1,.
TGTGCCAGCAGTTACAAGATAGAATCTAATGAGCAGTTCTTC,CASSYKIESNEQFF,TRBV6-6,TRBJ2-1,.,few
TGTGCCACCAGCAGAGATTGGGGCGGTGAAGCTTTCTTT,CATSRDWGGEAFF,TRBV15,TRBJ1-1,.,few
TGTGCCAGTACCCCCTACGGCGCGGCCGCGGCCGGGAATCAGCCCCAGCATTTT,CASTPYGAAAAGNQPQHF,TRBV19,TRBJ1-5,.,.
TGTGCCAGCAGTTACACAAAGACAGGAGCCTACGAGCAGTACTTC,CASSYTKTGAYEQYF,TRBV6-5,TRBJ2-7,.,.
TGTGCCAGCAAACTCCTTAGCTCCTACGAGCAGTACTTC,CASKLLSSYEQYF,TRBV2,TRBJ2-7,.,.
TGTGCCATCAGTGACCGGGGGGAGGGCACAGATACGCAGTATTTT,CAISDRGEGTDTQYF,TRBV10-3,TRBJ2-3,TRBD2,.
TGTGCCAGCAGCCAAGACCGGGACAGGGAGCAGTTCTTC,CASSQDRDREQFF,TRBV11-2,TRBJ2-1,TRBD1,.
TGTGCCAGCAGAAGGGACAGGGTCTCGAACACCGGGGAGCTGTTTTTT,CASRRDRVSNTGELFF,TRBV27,TRBJ2-2,TRBD1,.
TGCAGCGGTATGTTATATTCGAGCAGCGGGGAGAATGGCTACACCTTC,CSGMLYSSSGENGYTF,TRBV29-1,TRBJ1-2,.,.
TGTGCCAGCAGTGACGCCGGGACTAGCGTAAAGCAGTTCTTC,CASSDAGTSVKQFF,TRBV25-1,TRBJ2-1,TRBD2,medium-sized
TGTGCCAGCAGCGCCGGGTACTATGGCTACACCTTC,CASSAGYYGYTF,TRBV9,TRBJ1-2,.,few
TGTGCCAGCAGCTTGGGGGACAGGCAAGAGACCCAGTACTTC,CASSLGDRQETQYF,TRBV5-4,TRBJ2-5,TRBD1,.
TGTGCGGGGGGCGGACAGGGGTCCCACGAGCAGTACTTC,CAGGGQGSHEQYF,TRBV28,TRBJ2-7,TRBD1,once
TGTGCCAGCGCACGTGAGGGGGGAGTTGGCTACGAGCAGTACTTC,CASAREGGVGYEQYF,TRBV6-1,TRBJ2-7,.,.
TGTGCCAGCAGTTTTAGCGGGGGCAGGCGGGGCTATGGCTACACCTTC,CASSFSGGRRGYGYTF,TRBV28,TRBJ1-2,.,few
TGCAGCGCCAGACGTGGGTTAACAAACACAGATACGCAGTATTTT,CSARRGLTNTDTQYF,TRBV29-1,TRBJ2-3,.,.
TGCGCCAGCAGTCGTGCTAGCGGGACCTACAATGAGCAGTTCTTC,CASSRASGTYNEQFF,TRBV10-1,TRBJ2-1,TRBD2,.
TGTGCCTGGAGACAGGGGAGGTCCTACGAGCAGTACTTC,CAWRQGRSYEQYF,TRBV30,TRBJ2-7,.,.
TGTGCCAGCAGCTCGGACAGGGAAGCTTTCTTT,CASSSDREAFF,TRBV13,TRBJ1-1,TRBD1,few
TGTGCCAGCACCACGTACGGCGGGGCTCTGAATGAGCAGTTCTTC,CASTTYGGALNEQFF,TRBV9,TRBJ2-1,.,.
TGCGCCAGCAGCTTGCAGTGGTCTTCTGGGGCCAACGTCCTGACTTTC,CASSLQWSSGANVLTF,TRBV5-1,TRBJ2-6,.,once